The next 5 T cell receptor beta chains were all read from a single sample in a study of T-cell reconstitution after alpha-beta-depleted transplantation in children (TCRdb year 2016). Library construction relied on PCR. Instrument used: Illumina HiSeq 2500. To normalize quantification of the TCRbeta repertoire, the TCR libraries were built with molecular barcoding that relied on unique molecular identifiers. TCRdb reprocessed the public reads (quality trimming at Q25 with fastp, clone calling with MiXCR) and kept in-frame beta chains. Every distinct CDR3 protein forms one entry, paired with its most common genes and DNA. The sample contains 700,000 to 850,000 distinct CDR3 sequences, roughly 16% of them found a single time. In total, the top ten clones hold just under 5% of the sample. Reading the label with the study, this specimen's treatment or condition is: allogeneic hematopoietic cell transplantation with graft depleted of TCRalphabeta T cells and CD19 B cells.

The sequences come from PBMCs, mostly from graft donor cells, collected 360 days after TCRalphabeta/CD19-depleted stem cell transplant. The source of these receptors is a male patient younger than 18 who had a stem cell transplant for acute lymphoblastic leukemia, so the T cells may come from the graft donor.

This clonotype was observed a few times. Sequence at one end of the junction differs from germline and may be a read error. The chain carries TRBV6-5 and TRBJ2-7, with 9 bases matching TRBD2. Germline V gene data show CDR1 as MNHEY and CDR2 as SVGAGI. The CDR3 is made up of 15 amino acids. The CDR3 region is CASSYSAGGPREQYF. In DNA, the CDR3 is TGCGCCAGCAGTTACTCGGCGGGAGGGCCTAGGGAGCAGTACTTC.

This clonotype was observed a few times. The chain carries TRBV7-9 and TRBJ2-7, with D unclear. Germline CDR1 and CDR2: SEHNR and FQNEAQ (reference sequence). The CDR3 has 15 amino acids. V lost 0 bases, J lost 1 base, and 10 bases lay in between. The CDR3 here is CASSLAQGQSYEQYF. CDR3 DNA: TGTGCCAGCAGCTTAGCGCAAGGGCAGTCCTACGAGCAGTACTTC.

The chain recombines TRBV29-1 with TRBJ2-1; TRBD2 agrees at 8 bases. CDR3 size: 16 residues. Germline CDR1 is SQVTM and CDR2 is ANQGSEA. Unmatched junction bases numbered 19, after V lost 6 bases and J lost 9 bases. The CDR3 loop is CSVTFPGTRVWREQFF. The CDR3 bases are TGCAGCGTAACCTTTCCCGGGACTAGAGTCTGGCGTGAGCAGTTCTTC.

This clonotype was found a few times. This chain uses TRBV12-3 or TRBV12-4 with TRBJ2-7, with 10 bases that match TRBD2. The CDR3 totals 16 residues. After removal of 1 base from V and 0 bases from J, the junction contained 3 bases not matched to a gene. The CDR3 spells CASSLGLAGRSYEQYF. The CDR3 region has the DNA TGTGCCAGCAGTTTAGGACTAGCGGGCCGCTCCTACGAGCAGTACTTC.

This clonotype was seen only a few times. The chain combines TRBV7-9 with TRBJ1-4; possibly TRBD1 for D (5 bases). This CDR3 has 15 amino acids. Trimming left V 3 bases short and J 6 bases short, with 14 bases between. CDR1 is SEHNR and CDR2 is FQNEAQ in the germline V gene (reference sequence). This CDR3 is CASSLWVTDHEKLFF. CDR3 in DNA: TGTGCCAGCAGCTTGTGGGTGACAGATCATGAAAAACTGTTTTTT.